Sequencing of this T cell receptor (beta chain) was carried out in a study of blood T cells in healthy people across ages. For the second PCR, which ran for about 7 to 12 cycles, a sample-barcoded 5' primer and a J-beta primer mix were used. Using its own MiXCR run on the 5' RACE reads, TCRdb lists one record per CDR3 protein. The sample shows about 1.4 million distinct CDR3 sequences, almost 60% of them seen only once. Germline V lookup: CDR1 LNHNV, CDR2 YYDKDF (reference sequence). V was trimmed by 0 bases and J by 3 bases, leaving 7 bases between them. The CDR3 loop spans 14 amino acids. The gene calls are TRBV15 and TRBJ2-3; D remains ambiguous. This receptor was taken from a man between 18 and 29 years old in good health. Sequencing was done on a sample of blood. The chain's CDR3 is CATSRDRPTDTQYF. In DNA form, the CDR3 reads TGTGCCACCAGCAGAGATCGACCAACAGATACGCAGTATTTT. Full variable domain (outside the CDR3, taken from reference TRBV15 and TRBJ2-3): DAMVIQNPRYQVTQFGKPVTLSCSQTLNHNVMYWYQQKSSQAPKLLFHYYDKDFNNEADTPDNFQSRRPNTSFCFLDIRSPGLGDTAMYLCATSRDRPTDTQYFGPGTRLTVL.